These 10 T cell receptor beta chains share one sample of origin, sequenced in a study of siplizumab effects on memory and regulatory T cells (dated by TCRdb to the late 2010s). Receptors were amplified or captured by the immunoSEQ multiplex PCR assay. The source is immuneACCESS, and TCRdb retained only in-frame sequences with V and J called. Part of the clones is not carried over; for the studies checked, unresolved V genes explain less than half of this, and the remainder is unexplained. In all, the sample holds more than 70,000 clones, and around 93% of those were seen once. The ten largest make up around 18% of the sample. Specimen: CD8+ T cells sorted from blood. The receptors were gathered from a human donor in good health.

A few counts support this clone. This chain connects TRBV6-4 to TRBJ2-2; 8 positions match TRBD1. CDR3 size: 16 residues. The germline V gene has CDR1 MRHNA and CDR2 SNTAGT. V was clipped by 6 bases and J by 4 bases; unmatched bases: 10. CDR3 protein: CASRLRQGLGTGELFF. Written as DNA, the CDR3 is TGTGCCAGCAGGCTAAGACAGGGGTTGGGCACCGGGGAGCTGTTTTTT.

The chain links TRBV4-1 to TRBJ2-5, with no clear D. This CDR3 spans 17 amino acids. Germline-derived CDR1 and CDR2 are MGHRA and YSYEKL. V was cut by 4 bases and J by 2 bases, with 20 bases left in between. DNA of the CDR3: TGCGCCAGCAGCCGGGCGTGGAGCGCCAAACCTCAAGAGACCCAGTACTTC. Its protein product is CASSRAWSAKPQETQYF.

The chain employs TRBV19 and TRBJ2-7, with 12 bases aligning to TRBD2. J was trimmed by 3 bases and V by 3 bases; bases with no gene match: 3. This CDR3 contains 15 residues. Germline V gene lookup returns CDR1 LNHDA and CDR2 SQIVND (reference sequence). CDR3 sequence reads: CASSISTSGGYEQYF. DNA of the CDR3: TGTGCCAGTAGTATCTCGACTAGCGGGGGCTACGAGCAGTACTTC.

The CDR3 DNA reads TGTGCCAGCAGCTCCGGTCCGGTCGCTGAAGCTTTCTTT. Protein: CASSSGPVAEAFF. The chain uses TRBV11-1 and TRBJ1-1; D is unclear. Germline V CDR1 and CDR2: SGHAT, FQDESV (reference sequence). The germline V and J ends were trimmed by 4 bases and 6 bases, with 12 bases remaining between them. This CDR3 spans 13 amino acids.

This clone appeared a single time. In DNA form, the CDR3 reads TGTGCCAGTAGTCTCAGTGACTACAATGAGCAGTTCTTC. Its translation: CASSLSDYNEQFF. V and J are TRBV19 and TRBJ2-1; D call uncertain. CDR1 is LNHDA and CDR2 is SQIVND in the germline V gene (reference sequence). This CDR3 is 13 amino acids long. V gave up 5 bases and J gave up 3 bases, with 8 bases separating them.

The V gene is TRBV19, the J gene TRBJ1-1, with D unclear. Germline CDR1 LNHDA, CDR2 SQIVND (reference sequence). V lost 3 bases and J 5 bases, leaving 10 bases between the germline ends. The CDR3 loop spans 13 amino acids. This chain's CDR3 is CASSILVETEAFF. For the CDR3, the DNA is TGTGCCAGTAGTATCCTTGTGGAGACTGAAGCTTTCTTT.

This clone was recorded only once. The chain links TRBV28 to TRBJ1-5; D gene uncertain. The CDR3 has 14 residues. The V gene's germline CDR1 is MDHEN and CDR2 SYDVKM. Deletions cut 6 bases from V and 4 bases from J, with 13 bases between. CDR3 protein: CASSPSGQNQPQHF. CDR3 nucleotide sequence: TGTGCCAGCAGCCCCTCGGGCCAAAATCAGCCCCAGCATTTT.

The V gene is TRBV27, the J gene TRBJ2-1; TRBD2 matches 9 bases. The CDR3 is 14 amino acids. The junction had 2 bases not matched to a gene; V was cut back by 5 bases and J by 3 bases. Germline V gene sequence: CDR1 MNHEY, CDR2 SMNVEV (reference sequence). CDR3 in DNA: TGTGCCAGCAGTGCTAGCGGGGACTACAATGAGCAGTTCTTC. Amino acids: CASSASGDYNEQFF.

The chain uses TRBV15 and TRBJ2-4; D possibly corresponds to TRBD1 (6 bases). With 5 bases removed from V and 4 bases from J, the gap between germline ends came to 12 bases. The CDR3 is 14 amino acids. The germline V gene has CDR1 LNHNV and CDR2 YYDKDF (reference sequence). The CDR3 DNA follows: TGTGCCACCAGCCCACCAGACAGGAAAAACATTCAGTACTTC. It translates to CATSPPDRKNIQYF.

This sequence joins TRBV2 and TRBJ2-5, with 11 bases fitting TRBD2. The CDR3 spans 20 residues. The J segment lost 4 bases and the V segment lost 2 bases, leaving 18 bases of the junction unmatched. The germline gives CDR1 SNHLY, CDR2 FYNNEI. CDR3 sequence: CASSERKLAGVDDYLETQYF. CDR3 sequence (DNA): TGTGCCAGCAGTGAAAGGAAACTAGCGGGAGTCGACGACTATTTAGAGACCCAGTACTTC.